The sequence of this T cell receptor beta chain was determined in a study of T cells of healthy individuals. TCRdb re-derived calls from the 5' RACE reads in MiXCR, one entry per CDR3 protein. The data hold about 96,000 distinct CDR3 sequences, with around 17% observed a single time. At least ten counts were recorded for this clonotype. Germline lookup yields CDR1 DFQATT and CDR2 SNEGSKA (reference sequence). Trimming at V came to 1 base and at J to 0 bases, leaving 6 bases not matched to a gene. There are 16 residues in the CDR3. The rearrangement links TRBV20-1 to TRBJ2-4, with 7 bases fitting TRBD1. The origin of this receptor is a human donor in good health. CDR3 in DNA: TGCAGTGCTAGAGTAGAGGGGGCGAGAGCCAAAAACATTCAGTACTTC. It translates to CSARVEGARAKNIQYF.